This T cell receptor (beta chain) was profiled in a study of blood T cell repertoires in COVID-19. The V end was cut by 2 bases, the J end by 1 base, with 5 bases between. From germline, CDR1 is WNHNN and CDR2 SYGVQD (reference sequence). This CDR3 is built from 13 residues. TCRdb's table, derived via immunoSEQ multiplex PCR, lists solely in-frame clones and lacks some. The sample has a few hundred thousand clones, 70% to 90% seen once. The origin of this receptor is a man aged 30 to 39 who had recovered from COVID-19. The material sequenced was peripheral blood. The genes are TRBV10-1 and TRBJ1-1, with D hard to call. Written as DNA, the CDR3 is TGCGCCAGCAGTGAGAGAGGGAACACTGAAGCTTTCTTT. It codes for CASSERGNTEAFF.